This T cell receptor beta chain originates from a study of shared clonotypes between healthy human individuals (dated by TCRdb to 2018 to 2020). For the wider study: The cohort comprised a couple of women and three men aged 18 to 49 years. Blood TCR repertoires of roughly five healthy adults were deeply sequenced to estimate repertoire size and the extent of clonotype sharing between individuals. Libraries were prepared and TCR repertoires were sequenced by different laboratories using diverse techniques, in order to increase sequencing depth and limit assay-specific biases. For each donor, CD4 naive and CD4 memory were each given three plates, CD8 naive was given two plates, and CD8 memory was given one plate. Between about 0.8 and 8.9 billion PBMCs per donor were obtained by leukapheresis.

Turning to this clone: It has no known antigen specificity. Per-nucleotide qualities are absent, and no much larger clonotype sits a single base away.

For the CD8 naive samples, CD45RO-negative cells were positively selected for CCR7, yielding a CD45RA+CCR7+ population from which TemRA cells were excluded. The donors were healthy, HIV-negative adults who had no recently reported acute infections or vaccinations. Every donor was a Caucasian adult residing in Nashville, Tennessee, USA. Blood was obtained by leukapheresis, after which PBMCs were separated by Ficoll-Histopaque density gradient centrifugation and cryopreserved in liquid nitrogen vapor phase. Analytical flow cytometry was used to check the purity and quantity of each magnetically sorted T cell population. Each sorted fraction had its genomic DNA isolated and then quantified by UV absorbance on a Nanodrop 2000c. Spanning cysteine to phenylalanine, the CDR3 consists of 14 amino acids. Left in the record is the CDR3 DNA by itself, 42 bases read in frame from the first base. V and J lose 5 bases and 4 bases, and a span of 12 bases separates them. Via the germline V gene, CDR1 is MDHEN and CDR2 SYDVKM.

TCR CDR3 regions were amplified from genomic DNA by multiplex PCR using the deep immunoSEQ assay. Extracted genomic DNA from each cell subset was spread evenly across all wells of several immunoSEQ 96-well plates, with each plate serving as a replicate. For sorted subsets, about 210 ng of genomic DNA, equivalent to around 29,000 T cell genomes, went into each replicate PCR. Purified libraries were quantified with a Qubit 3.0 fluorometer, sized on a Bioanalyzer 2100, and re-quantified with the KAPA Library Quantification kit. Every immunoSEQ 96-well plate was sequenced on a separate single-read 150-cycle Illumina NextSeq 550 flow cell. The source study handled its data this way. Because the immunoSEQ output included only junctional sequences and no quality scores, the filtering could not be the same as the filtering used for full-length reads. To assign V/J genes and CDR3, sequences were annotated against IMGT germline references using PyIR, a Python wrapper for IgBLAST v1.9. Any read was removed if the V/J assignment was weak (E-value above 1e-6), the CDR3 was missing, or the read contained stop codons, out-of-frame junctions, or ambiguous translated residues. V3J clonotypes were defined by identical inferred V gene, J gene, and CDR3 amino acid sequence. The percentage overlap between two repertoires was calculated by dividing the number of shared unique clonotypes by the size of the smaller repertoire. Richness of each repertoire was evaluated using RTK rarefaction, the Chao1 estimator, and Recon v2.1 estimates of unobserved clonotypes. Generation probabilities for all TCRbeta clonotypes obtained by the gDNA method from a handful of donors were computed using OLGA. This immuneACCESS table, as held by TCRdb, lists in-frame sequences with V and J called but not all clones. Of the missing ones, under half trace to an unresolved V gene in checked studies; the others have no known cause. The DNA gave D and trimming, while V, J and clone size come from that table. The sample table contains over 2,000,000 clones; only one count was recorded for 93% of them. The biggest ten clones account for about 1.7% of the sample.

On the study overall, not on this receptor specifically: The small number of donors limited the genetic and exposure-history diversity represented. Sampling was restricted to blood, and TCR repertoires in tissues likely differ from the TCR repertoires found in blood. Roughly 5% of naive CD4, 3.5% of naive CD8, approximately 2% of memory CD4, and about 0.4% of memory CD8 clonotypes were shared across a few donors. Incomplete sequencing was indicated by rarefaction of sorted-subset datasets, despite the large sequencing depth. Compared with non-shared clonotypes, clonotypes shared by all four sorted-subset donors had higher generation probabilities. Larger estimated clonotype richness was generally found for naive subsets than for memory subsets. Based on pairwise subsampling, the degree of clonotype sharing among donors was expected to be affected by sequencing depth.

The clonotype comes from a man aged 18 to 30 in good health. Some clones in this sample may be carry-over from other donors' samples. The V and J segments used are TRBV28 and TRBJ2-1; no D gene is confidently identified. The sample consisted of naive CD8+ T cells from PBMCs. The cell subset or site label, read with the paper, signifies: CD45RA+CCR7+. CDR3 protein: CASSPSETYNEQFF. The sequence in DNA is TGTGCCAGCAGTCCCTCGGAAACTTACAATGAGCAGTTCTTC.